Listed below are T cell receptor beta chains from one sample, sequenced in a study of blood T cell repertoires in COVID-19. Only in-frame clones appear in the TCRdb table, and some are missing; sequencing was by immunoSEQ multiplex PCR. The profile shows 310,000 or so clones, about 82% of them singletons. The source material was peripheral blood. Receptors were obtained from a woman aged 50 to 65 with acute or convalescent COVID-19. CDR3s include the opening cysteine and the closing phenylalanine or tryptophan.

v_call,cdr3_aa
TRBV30,CACITGFGEKLFF
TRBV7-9,CASSFSGRRAYEQYF
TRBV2,CASSETGGTGNTIYF
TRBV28,CASSSSWRGGNEKLFF
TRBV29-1,CSVLQADTEAFF
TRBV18,CASSPGEGGNIQYF
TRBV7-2,CASSYSGRTTNEKLFF
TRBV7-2,CASSPGQGRDEQYF
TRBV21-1,CASSNSGKLDGTDTQYF
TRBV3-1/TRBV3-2,CASSLLAASDEQFF
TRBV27,CASSLSPRRPYEQYF
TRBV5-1,CASSYLQDYNEQFF
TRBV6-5,CASSWSLAGGPETQYF
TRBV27,CASSLTDRTYEQYF
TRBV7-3,CASSLTFAGDEQFF
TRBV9,CASSAKLGSYEQYF
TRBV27,CATHNGVYRGYNEQFF
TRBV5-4,CASSRGGMTNEKLFF
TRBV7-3,CASSFGLAGQETQYF
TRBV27,CASSLWENTEAFF
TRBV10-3,CAIRLAGSYEQYF
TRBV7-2,CASRSSSTGGGQPQHF
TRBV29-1,CSVANRGLSGNTIYF
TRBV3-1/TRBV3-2,CASSQWADTQYF
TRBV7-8,CASSLWRTGNTEAFF
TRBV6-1,CASSEWQGGETQYF
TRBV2,CASRDRGFEQYF
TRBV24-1,CATSDLRLSGETQYF
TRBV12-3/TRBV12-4,CASSGQGGVLQFF
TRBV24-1,CATSDLRQDTDTQYF
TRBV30,CAWSVPVAGDVPSSYNEQFF
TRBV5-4,CASSLGTGLAKNIQYF
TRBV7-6,CASSFRTGMDTQYF
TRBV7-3,CASSLELAGVGEQFF
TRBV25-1,CASSRSTDNYGYTF
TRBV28,CASGPGSHYEQYF
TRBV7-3,CASSFTGPYEQYF
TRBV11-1,CASSSRSGSSYNEQFF
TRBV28,CASSLGGGRYEQYF
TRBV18,CASSHRTSGGSGELFF
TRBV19,CASKGGTSGRGYEQFF
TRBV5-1,CASSSGTGPYNEQFF
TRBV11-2,CASSPAGAGVNNEQFF
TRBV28,CASGLPGGRNQPQHF
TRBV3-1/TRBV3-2,CASSLRENTEAFF
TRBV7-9,CASSSDHSGKNTGELFF
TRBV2,CASSEQGNEQYF
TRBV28,CASSLTGWGNTIYF
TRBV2,CASSEGTSARAQYF
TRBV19,CASSIWATRGSPLHF
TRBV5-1,CASSLAGGYQPQHF
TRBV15,CATSRQGQETQYF
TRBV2,CAGSRDLNTEAFF
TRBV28,CASSSTGTAEEKLFF
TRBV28,CASIVTGGQTSTDTQYF
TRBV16,CASSQLGDRTNYGYTF
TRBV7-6,CASSPGLAAPYVFGQYF